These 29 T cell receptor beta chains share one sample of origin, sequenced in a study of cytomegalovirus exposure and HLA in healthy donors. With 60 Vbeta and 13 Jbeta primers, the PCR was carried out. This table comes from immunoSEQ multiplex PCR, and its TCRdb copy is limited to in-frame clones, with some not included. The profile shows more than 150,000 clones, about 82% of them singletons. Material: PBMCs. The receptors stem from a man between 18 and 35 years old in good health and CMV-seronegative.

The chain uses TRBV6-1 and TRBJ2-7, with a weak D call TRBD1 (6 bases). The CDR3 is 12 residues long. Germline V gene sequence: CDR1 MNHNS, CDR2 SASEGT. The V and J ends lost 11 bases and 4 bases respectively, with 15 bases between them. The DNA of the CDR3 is TGTGCCTCCGGGACAAGGCTTTACGAGCAGTACTTC. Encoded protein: CASGTRLYEQYF.

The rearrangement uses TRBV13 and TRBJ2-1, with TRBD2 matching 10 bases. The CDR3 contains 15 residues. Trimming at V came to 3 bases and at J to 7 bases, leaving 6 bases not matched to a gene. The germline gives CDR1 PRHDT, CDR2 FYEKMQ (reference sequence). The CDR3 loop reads CASSFPSGSFNEQFF. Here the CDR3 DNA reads TGTGCCAGCAGCTTCCCTAGCGGGAGTTTTAATGAGCAGTTCTTC.

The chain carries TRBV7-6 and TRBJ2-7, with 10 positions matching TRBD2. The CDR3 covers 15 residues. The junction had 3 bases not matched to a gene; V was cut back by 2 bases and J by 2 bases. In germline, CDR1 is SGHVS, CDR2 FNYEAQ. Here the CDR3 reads CASSLTSGITYEQYF. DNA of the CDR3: TGTGCCAGCAGCTTAACTAGCGGGATTACCTACGAGCAGTACTTC.

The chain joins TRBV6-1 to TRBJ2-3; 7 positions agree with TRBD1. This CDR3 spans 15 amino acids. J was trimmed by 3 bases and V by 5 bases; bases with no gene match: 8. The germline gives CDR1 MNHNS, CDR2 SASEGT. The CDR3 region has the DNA TGTGCCAGCAGTTCTCGGACAGGAGCGACAGATACGCAGTATTTT. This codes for CASSSRTGATDTQYF.

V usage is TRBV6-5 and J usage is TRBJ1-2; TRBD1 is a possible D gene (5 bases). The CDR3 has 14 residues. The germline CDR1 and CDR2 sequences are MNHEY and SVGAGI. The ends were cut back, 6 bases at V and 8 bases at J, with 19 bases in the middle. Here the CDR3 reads CASRPRDSEGGYTF. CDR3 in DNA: TGTGCCAGCAGGCCCCGGGACTCCGAGGGCGGCTACACCTTC.

This chain's CDR3 is CASSWGRGRHSYEQYF. Written as DNA, the CDR3 is TGTGCCAGCAGTTGGGGTAGGGGCAGACACTCCTACGAGCAGTACTTC. This chain uses TRBV28 with TRBJ2-7; the D gene is possibly TRBD1 (5 bases). Germline V CDR1 and CDR2: MDHEN, SYDVKM. The CDR3 runs to 16 residues. The V and J ends lost 4 bases and 0 bases respectively, with 16 bases between them.

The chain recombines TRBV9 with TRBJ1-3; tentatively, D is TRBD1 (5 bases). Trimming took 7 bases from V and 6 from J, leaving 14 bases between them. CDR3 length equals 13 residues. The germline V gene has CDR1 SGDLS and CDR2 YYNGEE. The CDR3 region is CASLGVLENTIYF. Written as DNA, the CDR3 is TGTGCCAGCCTAGGGGTACTGGAAAACACCATATATTTT.

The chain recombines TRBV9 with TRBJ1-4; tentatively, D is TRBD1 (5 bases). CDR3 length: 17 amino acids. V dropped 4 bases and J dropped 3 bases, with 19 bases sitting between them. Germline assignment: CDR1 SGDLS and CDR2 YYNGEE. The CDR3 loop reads CASSPGGGVSPNEKLFF. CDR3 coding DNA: TGTGCCAGCAGCCCCGGAGGAGGGGTTTCTCCTAATGAAAAACTGTTTTTT.

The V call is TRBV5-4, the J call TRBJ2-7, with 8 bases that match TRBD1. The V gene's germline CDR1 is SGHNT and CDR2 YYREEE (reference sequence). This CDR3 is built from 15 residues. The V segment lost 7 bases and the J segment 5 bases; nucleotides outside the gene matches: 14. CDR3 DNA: TGTGCCAGCGGCTCCCAGGAGGCAGGGGGCAACGAGCAGTACTTC. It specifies CASGSQEAGGNEQYF.

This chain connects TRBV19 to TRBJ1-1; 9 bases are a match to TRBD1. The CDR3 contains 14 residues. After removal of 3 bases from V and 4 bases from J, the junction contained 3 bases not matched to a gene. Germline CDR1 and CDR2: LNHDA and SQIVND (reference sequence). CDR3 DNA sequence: TGTGCCAGTAGTATGGGACAGGGCAGCACTGAAGCTTTCTTT. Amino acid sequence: CASSMGQGSTEAFF. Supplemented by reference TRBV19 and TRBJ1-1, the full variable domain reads DGGITQSPKYLFRKEGQNVTLSCEQNLNHDAMYWYRQDPGQGLRLIYYSQIVNDFQKGDIAEGYSVSREKKESFPLTVTSAQKNPTAFYLCASSMGQGSTEAFFGQGTRLTVV.

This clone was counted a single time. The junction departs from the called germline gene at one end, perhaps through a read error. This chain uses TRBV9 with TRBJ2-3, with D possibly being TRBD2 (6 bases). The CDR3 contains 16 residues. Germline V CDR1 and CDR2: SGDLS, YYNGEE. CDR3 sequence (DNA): TGTGCCGGCAGCGTAGAAGGCGGGGTTAGCACAGATACGCAGTATTTT. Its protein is CAGSVEGGVSTDTQYF.

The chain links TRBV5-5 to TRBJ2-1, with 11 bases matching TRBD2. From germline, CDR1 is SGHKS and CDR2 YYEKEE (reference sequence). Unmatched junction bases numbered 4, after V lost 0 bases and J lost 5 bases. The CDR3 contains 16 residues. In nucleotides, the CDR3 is TGTGCCAGCAGCTTGGCCAAGGGACTAGCGGACAATGAGCAGTTCTTC. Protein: CASSLAKGLADNEQFF.

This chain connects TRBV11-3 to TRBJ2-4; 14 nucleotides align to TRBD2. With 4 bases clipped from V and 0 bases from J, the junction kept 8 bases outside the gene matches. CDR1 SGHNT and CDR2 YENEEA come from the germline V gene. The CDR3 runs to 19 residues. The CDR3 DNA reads TGTGCCAGCAGCTCCCGGACTAGCGGGAGGAGGGTAGCCAAAAACATTCAGTACTTC. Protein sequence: CASSSRTSGRRVAKNIQYF.

The CDR3 reads CASPGPLAKNIQYF. CDR3 bases: TGTGCCAGTCCGGGTCCCTTAGCCAAAAACATTCAGTACTTC. This chain uses TRBV6-1 with TRBJ2-4, with D unresolved. CDR3 length: 14 residues. Trimming shortened V by 9 bases and J by 0 bases, and 12 bases separated the two germline ends. The germline gives CDR1 MNHNS, CDR2 SASEGT.

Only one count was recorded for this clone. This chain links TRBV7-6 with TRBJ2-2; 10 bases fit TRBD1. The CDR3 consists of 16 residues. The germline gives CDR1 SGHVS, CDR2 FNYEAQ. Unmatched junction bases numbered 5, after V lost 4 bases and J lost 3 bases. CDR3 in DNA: TGTGCCAGCAGCTCCCCCGGGACAGGGGACACCGGGGAGCTGTTTTTT. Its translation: CASSSPGTGDTGELFF.

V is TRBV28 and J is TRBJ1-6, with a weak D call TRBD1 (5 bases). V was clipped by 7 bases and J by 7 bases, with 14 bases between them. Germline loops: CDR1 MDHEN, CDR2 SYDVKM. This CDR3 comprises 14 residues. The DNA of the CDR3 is TGTGCCAGCACCCCGGGGGGTGGAAATTCACCCCTCCACTTT. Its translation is CASTPGGGNSPLHF.

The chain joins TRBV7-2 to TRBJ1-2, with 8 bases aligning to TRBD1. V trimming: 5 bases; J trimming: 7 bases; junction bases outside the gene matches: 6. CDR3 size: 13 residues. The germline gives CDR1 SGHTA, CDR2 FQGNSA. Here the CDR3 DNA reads TGTACCAGCAGCCTAGTCGACAGGGGTGGCTACACCTTC. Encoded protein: CTSSLVDRGGYTF.

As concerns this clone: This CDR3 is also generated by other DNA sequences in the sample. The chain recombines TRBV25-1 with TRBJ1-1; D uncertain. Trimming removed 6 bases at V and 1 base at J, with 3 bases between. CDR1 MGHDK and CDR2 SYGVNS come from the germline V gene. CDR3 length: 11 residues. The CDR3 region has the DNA TGTGCCAGCAGGCGGAACACTGAAGCTTTCTTT. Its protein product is CASRRNTEAFF.

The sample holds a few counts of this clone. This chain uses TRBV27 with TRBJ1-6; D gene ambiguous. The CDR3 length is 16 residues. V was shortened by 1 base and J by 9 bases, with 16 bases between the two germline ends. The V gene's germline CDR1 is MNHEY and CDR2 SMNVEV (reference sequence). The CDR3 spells CASSLYSLRESSPLHF. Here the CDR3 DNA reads TGTGCCAGCAGTTTATATTCATTGAGGGAGAGTTCACCCCTCCACTTT.

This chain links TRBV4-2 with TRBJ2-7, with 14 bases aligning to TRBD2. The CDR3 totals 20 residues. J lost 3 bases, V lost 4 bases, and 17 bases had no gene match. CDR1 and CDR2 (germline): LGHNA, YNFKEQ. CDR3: CASSLNHPGLAGELYYEQYF. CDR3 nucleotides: TGTGCCAGCAGCCTCAATCATCCGGGACTAGCGGGGGAGTTGTACTACGAGCAGTACTTC.

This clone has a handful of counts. As DNA, the CDR3 is TGCAGCGGGGTAACAGGGGCCTACAATGAGCAGTTCTTC. Its translation is CSGVTGAYNEQFF. The chain is built from TRBV29-1 and TRBJ2-1, with 7 bases that match TRBD1. The CDR3 contains 13 residues. From germline, CDR1 is SQVTM and CDR2 ANQGSEA. The ends lost 7 bases at V and 2 bases at J; junction bases unmatched: 5.

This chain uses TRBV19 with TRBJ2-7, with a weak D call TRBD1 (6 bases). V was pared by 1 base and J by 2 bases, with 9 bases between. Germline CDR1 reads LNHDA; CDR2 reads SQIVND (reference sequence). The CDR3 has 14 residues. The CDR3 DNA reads TGTGCCAGTAGTATAGGGGGACACACCTACGAGCAGTACTTC. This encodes CASSIGGHTYEQYF.

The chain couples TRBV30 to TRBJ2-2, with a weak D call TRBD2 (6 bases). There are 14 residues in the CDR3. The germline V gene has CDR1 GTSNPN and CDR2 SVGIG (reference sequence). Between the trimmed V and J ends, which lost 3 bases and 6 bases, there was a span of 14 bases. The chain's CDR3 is CAWSLAGLPGELFF. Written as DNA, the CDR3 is TGTGCCTGGAGCCTCGCGGGACTCCCCGGGGAGCTGTTTTTT. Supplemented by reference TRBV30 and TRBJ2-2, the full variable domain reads SQTIHQWPATLVQPVGSPLSLECTVEGTSNPNLYWYRQAAGRGLQLLFYSVGIGQISSEVPQNLSASRPQDRQFILSSKKLLLSDSGFYLCAWSLAGLPGELFFGEGSRLTVL.

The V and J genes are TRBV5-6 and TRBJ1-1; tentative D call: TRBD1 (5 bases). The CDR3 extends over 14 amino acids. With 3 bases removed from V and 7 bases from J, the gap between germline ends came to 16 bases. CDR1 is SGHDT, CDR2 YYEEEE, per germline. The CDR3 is CASSWKQGFLEAFF. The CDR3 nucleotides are TGTGCCAGCAGCTGGAAGCAGGGATTTCTTGAAGCTTTCTTT.

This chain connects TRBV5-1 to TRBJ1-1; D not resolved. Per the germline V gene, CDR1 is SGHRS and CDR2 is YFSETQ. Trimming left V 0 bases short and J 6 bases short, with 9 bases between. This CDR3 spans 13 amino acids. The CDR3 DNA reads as TGCGCCAGCAGCTTGGTAAGTGAGGCTGAAGCTTTCTTT. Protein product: CASSLVSEAEAFF.

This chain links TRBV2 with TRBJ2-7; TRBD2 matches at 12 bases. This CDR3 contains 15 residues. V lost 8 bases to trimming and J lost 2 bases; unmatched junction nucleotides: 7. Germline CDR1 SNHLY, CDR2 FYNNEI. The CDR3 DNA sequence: TGTGCCAGCGGCCGACTAGCGGGGGTTACCTACGAGCAGTACTTC. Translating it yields CASGRLAGVTYEQYF.

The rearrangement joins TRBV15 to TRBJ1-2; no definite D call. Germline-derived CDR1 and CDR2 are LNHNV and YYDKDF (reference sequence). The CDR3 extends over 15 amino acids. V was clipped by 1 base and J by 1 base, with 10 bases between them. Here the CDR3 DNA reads TGTGCCACCAGCAGAGCGGGGTCATATAACTATGGCTACACCTTC. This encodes CATSRAGSYNYGYTF.

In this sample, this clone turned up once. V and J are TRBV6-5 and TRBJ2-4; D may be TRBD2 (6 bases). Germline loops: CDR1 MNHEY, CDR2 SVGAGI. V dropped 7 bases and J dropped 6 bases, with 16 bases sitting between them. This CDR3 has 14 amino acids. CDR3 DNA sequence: TGTGCCAGCACTCAGCGGGCAAGGGGAAACATTCAGTACTTC. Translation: CASTQRARGNIQYF.

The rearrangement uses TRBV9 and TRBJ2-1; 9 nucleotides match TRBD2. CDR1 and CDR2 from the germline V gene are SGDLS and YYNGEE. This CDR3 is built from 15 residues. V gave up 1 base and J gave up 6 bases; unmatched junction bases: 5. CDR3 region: CASSVSGGKSNEQFF. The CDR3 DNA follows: TGTGCCAGCAGCGTAAGCGGGGGGAAATCCAATGAGCAGTTCTTC.